This T cell receptor (beta chain) was retrieved from a study of T-cell memory formation after mild COVID-19. Overall study context: Clusters of TCRs were largely donor specific.

Each CDR3 protein is one row after TCRdb ran MiXCR on the 5' RACE reads. The sample yields hundreds of thousands of distinct CDR3 sequences, approximately 25% seen once. Study outcomes and limitations: Pre-infection memory harbored some responding clones, suggesting cross-reactive memory joined. The authors left the SARS-CoV-2 specificity of second-wave clones peaking on day 37 unconfirmed. A second wave expanding day 15 to 37 was CD4+-biased; contracting clones were balanced.

Concerning this clonotype: Antigen: not known.

V lost 5 bases, J lost 1 base, and 9 bases lay in between. The germline V gene encodes CDR1 GTSNPN and CDR2 SVGIG (reference sequence). The CDR3 is 13 amino acids. The rearrangement uses TRBV30 and TRBJ1-5; D possibly corresponds to TRBD1 (6 bases). The clonotype comes from an adult woman who had mild COVID-19 (a few samples of this study predate the infection). Cell type and time point are not known. Specimen: PBMCs or a T cell subset sorted from them (not recorded which). The CDR3: CAWDTGSNQPQHF. The CDR3 region has the DNA TGTGCCTGGGATACAGGGAGCAATCAGCCCCAGCATTTT.